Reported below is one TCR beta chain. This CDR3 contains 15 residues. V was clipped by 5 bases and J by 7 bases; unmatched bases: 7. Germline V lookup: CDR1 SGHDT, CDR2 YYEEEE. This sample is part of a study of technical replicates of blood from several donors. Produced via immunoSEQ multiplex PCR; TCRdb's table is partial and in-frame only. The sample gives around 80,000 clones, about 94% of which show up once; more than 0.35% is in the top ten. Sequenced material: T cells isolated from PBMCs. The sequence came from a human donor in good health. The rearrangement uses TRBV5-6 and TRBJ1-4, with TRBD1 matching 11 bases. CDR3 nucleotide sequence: TGTGCCAGCAGTGTCACCGGGACAGGGGGTGAAAAACTGTTTTTT. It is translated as CASSVTGTGGEKLFF.